The T cell receptor beta chain described here comes from a study of T cell responses to AZD1222 COVID-19 vaccine. General study findings and limits: Donors were largely white British and mainly female; clonal diversity was possibly underestimated. Across the whole spike, CD4 TCRs peaked at regions 160-218 and 743-854. Unmutated variant regions reportedly attract nearly half of all spike-specific TCRs. At baseline, just 6 or 7 AZD1222 recipients tested seropositive.

Trimming removed 1 base from V and 5 bases from J; junction bases left unmatched: 9. Germline assignment: CDR1 SNHLY and CDR2 FYNNEI. The CDR3 has 16 residues. TCRdb's copy holds only in-frame clones and misses some; the assay was immunoSEQ multiplex PCR. The sample includes approximately 77,000 clones, about 92% of them seen just once. On this clone itself: What it recognizes is unknown.

The sequence was obtained from an adult who received the AZD1222 COVID-19 vaccine. The V and J genes are TRBV2 and TRBJ1-2; 8 bases fit TRBD1. The source material was peripheral blood, sampled 28 days after the second AZD1222 dose. This CDR3 is CASSEDTGTGTYGYTF. The CDR3 DNA is TGTGCCAGCAGTGAAGACACCGGGACAGGAACTTATGGCTACACCTTC.